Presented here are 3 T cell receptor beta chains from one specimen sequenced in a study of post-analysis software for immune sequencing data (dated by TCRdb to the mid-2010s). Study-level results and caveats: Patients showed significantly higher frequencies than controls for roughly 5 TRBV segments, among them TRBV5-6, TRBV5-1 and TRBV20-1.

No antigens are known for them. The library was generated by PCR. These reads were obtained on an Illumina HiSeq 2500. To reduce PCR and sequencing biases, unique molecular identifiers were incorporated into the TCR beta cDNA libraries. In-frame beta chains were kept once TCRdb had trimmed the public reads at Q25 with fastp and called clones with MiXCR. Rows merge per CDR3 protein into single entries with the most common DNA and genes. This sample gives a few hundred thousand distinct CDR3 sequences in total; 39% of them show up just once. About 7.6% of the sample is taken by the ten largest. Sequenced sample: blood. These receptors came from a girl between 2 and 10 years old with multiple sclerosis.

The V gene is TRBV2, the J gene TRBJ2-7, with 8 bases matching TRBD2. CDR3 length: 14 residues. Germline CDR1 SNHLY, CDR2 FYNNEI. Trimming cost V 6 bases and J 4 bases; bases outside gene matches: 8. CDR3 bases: TGTGCCAGCAGATTCGGGCGGGAGGCATACGAGCAGTACTTC. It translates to CASRFGREAYEQYF. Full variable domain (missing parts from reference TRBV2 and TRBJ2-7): EPEVTQTPSHQVTQMGQEVILRCVPISNHLYFYWYRQILGQKVEFLVSFYNNEISEKSEIFDDQFSVERPDGSNFTLKIRSTKLEDSAMYFCASRFGREAYEQYFGPGTRLTVT.

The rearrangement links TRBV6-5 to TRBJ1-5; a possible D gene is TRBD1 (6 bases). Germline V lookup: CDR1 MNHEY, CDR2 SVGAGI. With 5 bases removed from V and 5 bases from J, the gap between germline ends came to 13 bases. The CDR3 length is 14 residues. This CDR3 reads CASSTSGHHQPQHF. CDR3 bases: TGTGCCAGCAGTACCTCGGGACACCATCAGCCCCAGCATTTT.

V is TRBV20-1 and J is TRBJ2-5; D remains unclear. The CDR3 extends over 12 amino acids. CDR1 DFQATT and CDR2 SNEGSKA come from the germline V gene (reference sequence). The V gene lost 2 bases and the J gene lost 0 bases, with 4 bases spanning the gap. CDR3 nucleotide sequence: TGCAGTGCTAGACCCCACCAAGAGACCCAGTACTTC. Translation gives CSARPHQETQYF.